This TCR beta chain was captured by sequencing in a study of shared clonotypes between healthy human individuals. Using approximately 190 ng DNA, 32,000 or so T cell genomes, the sorted-subset replicate PCRs were run. Only in-frame clones appear in the TCRdb table, and some are missing; sequencing was by immunoSEQ multiplex PCR. The sample holds about 610,000 clones, 96% seen once. Study conclusions and caveats: Inspection by rarefaction showed sorted-subset sequencing to be incomplete despite large depth. A reduction in generation probabilities was seen for non-shared clonotypes relative to those shared by all four donors.

For this clone: Its target is unknown.

Positive CCR7 selection of CD45RO-negative cells yielded the naive CD8 cells, and terminally differentiated effector memory CD45RA+ cells were excluded. The CDR3 covers 15 residues. Germline CDR1 is SQVTM and CDR2 is ANQGSEA. V lost 4 bases to trimming and J lost 0 bases, with 13 bases between them. Sequenced: naive CD8+ T cells sorted from blood. This receptor was taken from a woman aged 25 to 39 in good health. The chain uses TRBV29-1 and TRBJ2-1, with a possible D match to TRBD2 (5 bases). Here the CDR3 DNA reads TGCAGCGTTGTCACGGGAAGCAGCTCCTACAATGAGCAGTTCTTC. Translated: CSVVTGSSSYNEQFF.